A selection of T cell receptor beta chains follows, all from one sample in a study of Tregs in tolerant kidney transplant recipients. Measured with immunoSEQ multiplex PCR; TCRdb has only the in-frame clones, and not every one. This sample yields 81,000 or so clones, of which 90% to 95% are seen a single time; 1.6% belongs to the top ten. The sample here was CD4+ T cells from blood (PBMCs), taken 24 months after the transplant. The receptors originated from a human patient who received a combined kidney and bone marrow transplant. Some T cells may have originated in the graft donor. Both conserved end residues are part of each CDR3. The D gene is left open where the match is weak. Size is stated for part of the rows, as once, few or many counts, or as a class when the clone is expanded.

v_gene	d_gene	j_gene	abundance	CDR3aa	CDR3nt
TRBV30	NA	TRBJ2-2	once	CAWALGQITGELFF	TGTGCCTGGGCCCTAGGACAGATCACCGGGGAGCTGTTTTTT
TRBV18	NA	TRBJ1-5	NA	CASSLGHFGNQPQHF	TGTGCCAGCTCACTCGGACACTTTGGCAATCAGCCCCAGCATTTT
TRBV7-2	NA	TRBJ2-5	once	CASSLRQAAGVQETQYF	TGTGCCAGCAGCTTAAGACAGGCGGCCGGGGTCCAAGAGACCCAGTACTTC
TRBV12-5	NA	TRBJ2-1	NA	CASGRGTAMEQFF	TGTGCTAGTGGCCGGGGGACGGCAATGGAGCAGTTCTTC
TRBV12-5	TRBD1	TRBJ1-5	NA	CASGAGTGENQPQHF	TGTGCTAGTGGAGCCGGGACAGGGGAAAATCAGCCCCAGCATTTT
TRBV28	NA	TRBJ1-6	NA	CASSLRQGFPSPLHF	TGTGCCAGCAGTTTACGGCAGGGATTTCCTTCACCCCTCCACTTT
TRBV4-1	NA	TRBJ2-5	NA	CASSQIPLGGRGVQETQYF	TGCGCCAGCAGCCAAATTCCGTTGGGGGGGAGGGGGGTCCAAGAGACCCAGTACTTC
TRBV7-5	NA	TRBJ2-2	NA	CVRSLDFLAGGRNTGELFF	TGTGTCAGAAGCTTAGACTTCCTAGCGGGAGGTAGGAACACCGGGGAGCTGTTTTTT
TRBV19	NA	TRBJ2-7	NA	CASMGPRYEQYF	TGTGCCAGTATGGGGCCCCGATACGAGCAGTACTTC
TRBV28	TRBD1	TRBJ1-1	NA	CATRQGLNTEAFF	TGTGCCACTCGACAGGGGTTAAACACTGAAGCTTTCTTT
TRBV15	TRBD1	TRBJ2-7	NA	CATSRGTGGQYEQYF	TGTGCCACCAGCAGGGGGACAGGGGGACAGTACGAGCAGTACTTC